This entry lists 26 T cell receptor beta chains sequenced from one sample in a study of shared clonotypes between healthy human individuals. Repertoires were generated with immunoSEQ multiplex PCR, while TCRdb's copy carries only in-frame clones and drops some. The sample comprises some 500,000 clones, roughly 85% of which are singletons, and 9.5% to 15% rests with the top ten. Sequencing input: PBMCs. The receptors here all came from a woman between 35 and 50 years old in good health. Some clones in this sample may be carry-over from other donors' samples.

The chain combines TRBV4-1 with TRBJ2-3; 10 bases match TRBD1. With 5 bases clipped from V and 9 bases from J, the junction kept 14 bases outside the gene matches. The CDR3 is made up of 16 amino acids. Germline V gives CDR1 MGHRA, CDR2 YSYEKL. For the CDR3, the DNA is TGCGCCAGCAGCTTCTCGCCACTGACAGGGGGCAACACGCAGTATTTT. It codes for CASSFSPLTGGNTQYF.

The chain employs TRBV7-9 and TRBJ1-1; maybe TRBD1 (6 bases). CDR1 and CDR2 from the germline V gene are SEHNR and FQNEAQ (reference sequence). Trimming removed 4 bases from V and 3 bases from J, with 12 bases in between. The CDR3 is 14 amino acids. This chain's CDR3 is CASSSLGQYTEAFF. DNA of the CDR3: TGTGCCAGCAGCTCCCTCGGACAGTACACTGAAGCTTTCTTT.

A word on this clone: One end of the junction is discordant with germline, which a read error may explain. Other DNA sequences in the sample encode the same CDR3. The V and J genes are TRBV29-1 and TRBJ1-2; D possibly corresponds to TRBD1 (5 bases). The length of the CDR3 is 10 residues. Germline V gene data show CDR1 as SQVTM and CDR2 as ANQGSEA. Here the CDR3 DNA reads TGCAGCTTGTCGGGGGATGGCTATACCTTC. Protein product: CSLSGDGYTF.

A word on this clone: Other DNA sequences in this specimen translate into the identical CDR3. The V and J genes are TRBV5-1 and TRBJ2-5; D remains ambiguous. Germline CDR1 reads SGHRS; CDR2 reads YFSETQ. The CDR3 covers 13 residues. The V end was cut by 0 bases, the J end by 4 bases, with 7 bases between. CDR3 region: CASSLGRRETQYF. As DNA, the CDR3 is TGCGCCAGCAGCTTGGGTCGGCGAGAGACCCAGTACTTC.

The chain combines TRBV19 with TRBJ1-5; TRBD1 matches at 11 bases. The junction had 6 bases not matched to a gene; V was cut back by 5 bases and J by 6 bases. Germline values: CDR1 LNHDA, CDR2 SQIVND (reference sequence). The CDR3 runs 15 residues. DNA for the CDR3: TGTGCCAGTAGTCCCGGACAGGGGGCTATTCAGCCCCAGCATTTT. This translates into CASSPGQGAIQPQHF.

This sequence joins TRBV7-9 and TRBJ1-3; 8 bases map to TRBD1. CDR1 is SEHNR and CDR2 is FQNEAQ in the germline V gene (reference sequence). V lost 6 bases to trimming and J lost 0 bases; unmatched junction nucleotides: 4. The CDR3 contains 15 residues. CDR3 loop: CASSPGGDSGNTIYF. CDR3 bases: TGTGCCAGCAGTCCAGGGGGCGACTCTGGAAACACCATATATTTT.

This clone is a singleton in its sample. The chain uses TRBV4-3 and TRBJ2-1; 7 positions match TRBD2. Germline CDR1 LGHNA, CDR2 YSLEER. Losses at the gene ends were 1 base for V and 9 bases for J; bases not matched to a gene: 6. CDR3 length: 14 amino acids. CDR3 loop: CASSQVGRAGEQFF. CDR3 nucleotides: TGCGCCAGCAGCCAAGTAGGGAGGGCGGGTGAGCAGTTCTTC.

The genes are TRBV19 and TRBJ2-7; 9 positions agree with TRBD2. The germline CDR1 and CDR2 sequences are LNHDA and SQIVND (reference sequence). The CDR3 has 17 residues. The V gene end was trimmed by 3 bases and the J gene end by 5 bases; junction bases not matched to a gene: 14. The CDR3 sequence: CASSIKLQGLAGHEQYF. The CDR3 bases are TGTGCCAGTAGTATTAAGCTACAGGGTCTAGCGGGACACGAGCAGTACTTC.

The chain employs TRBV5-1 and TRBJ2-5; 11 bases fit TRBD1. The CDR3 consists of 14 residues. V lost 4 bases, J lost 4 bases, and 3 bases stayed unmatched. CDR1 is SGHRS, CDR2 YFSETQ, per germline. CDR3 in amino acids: CASSEDRGLETQYF. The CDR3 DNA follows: TGCGCCAGCAGCGAGGACAGGGGGCTAGAGACCCAGTACTTC.

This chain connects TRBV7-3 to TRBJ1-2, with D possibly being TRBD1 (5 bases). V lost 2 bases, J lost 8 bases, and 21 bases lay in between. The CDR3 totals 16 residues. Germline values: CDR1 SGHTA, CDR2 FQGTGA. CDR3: CASSLPQGGIGEGYTF. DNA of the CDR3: TGTGCCAGCAGCTTACCCCAGGGAGGGATAGGGGAGGGCTACACCTTC.

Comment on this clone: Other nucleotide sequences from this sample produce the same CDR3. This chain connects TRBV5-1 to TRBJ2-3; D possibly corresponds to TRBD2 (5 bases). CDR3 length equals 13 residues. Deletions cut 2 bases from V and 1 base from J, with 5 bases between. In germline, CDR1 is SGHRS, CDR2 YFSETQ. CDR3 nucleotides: TGCGCCAGCAGCTTTAGCGGCACAGATACGCAGTATTTT. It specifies CASSFSGTDTQYF.

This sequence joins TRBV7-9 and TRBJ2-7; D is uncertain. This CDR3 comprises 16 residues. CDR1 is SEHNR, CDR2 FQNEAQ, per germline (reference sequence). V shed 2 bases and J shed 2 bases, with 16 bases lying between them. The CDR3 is CASSLLGDSRTYEQYF. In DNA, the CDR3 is TGTGCCAGCAGCTTACTAGGAGACTCCAGGACCTACGAGCAGTACTTC.

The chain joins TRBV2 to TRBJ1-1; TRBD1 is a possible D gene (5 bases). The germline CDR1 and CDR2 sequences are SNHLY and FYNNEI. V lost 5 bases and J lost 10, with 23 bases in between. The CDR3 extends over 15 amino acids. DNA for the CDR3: TGTGCCAGCAGTCCAGGGAGAGGGGTGGCTCACACAGCTTTCTTT. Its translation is CASSPGRGVAHTAFF.

The CDR3 nucleotides read TGTGCCTGGCAAGCGGGAGGGCCCCTCGAGCAGTACTTC. Translation gives CAWQAGGPLEQYF. The V call is TRBV30, the J call TRBJ2-7; 10 nucleotides agree with TRBD2. The CDR3 totals 13 residues. CDR1 and CDR2 from the germline V gene are GTSNPN and SVGIG (reference sequence). V shed 5 bases, J shed 6 bases, and the junction held 7 bases outside the gene matches.

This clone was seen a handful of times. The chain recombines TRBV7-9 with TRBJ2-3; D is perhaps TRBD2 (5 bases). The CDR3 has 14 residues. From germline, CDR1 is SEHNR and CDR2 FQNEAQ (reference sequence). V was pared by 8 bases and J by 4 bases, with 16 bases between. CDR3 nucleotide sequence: TGTGCCAGCGGGTACCAGCTAGCCGCAGATACGCAGTATTTT. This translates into CASGYQLAADTQYF. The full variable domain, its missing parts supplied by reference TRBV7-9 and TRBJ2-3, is DTGVSQNPRHKITKRGQNVTFRCDPISEHNRLYWYRQTLGQGPEFLTYFQNEAQLEKSRLLSDRFSAERPKGSFSTLEIQRTEQGDSAMYLCASGYQLAADTQYFGPGTRLTVL.

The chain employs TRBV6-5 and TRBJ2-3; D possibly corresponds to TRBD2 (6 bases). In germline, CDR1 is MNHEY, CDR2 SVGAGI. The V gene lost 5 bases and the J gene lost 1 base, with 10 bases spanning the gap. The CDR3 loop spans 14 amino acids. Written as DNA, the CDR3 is TGTGCCAGCAGTGGCGGGACTCGCACAGATACGCAGTATTTT. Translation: CASSGGTRTDTQYF.

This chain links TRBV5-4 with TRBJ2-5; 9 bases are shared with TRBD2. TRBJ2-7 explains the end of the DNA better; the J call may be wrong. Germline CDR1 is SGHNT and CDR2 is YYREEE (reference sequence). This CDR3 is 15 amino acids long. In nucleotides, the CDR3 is TGTGCCAGCAGCTTAAGCGGGGGGACGCCTTCCGAGCAGTACTTC. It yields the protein CASSLSGGTPSEQYF.

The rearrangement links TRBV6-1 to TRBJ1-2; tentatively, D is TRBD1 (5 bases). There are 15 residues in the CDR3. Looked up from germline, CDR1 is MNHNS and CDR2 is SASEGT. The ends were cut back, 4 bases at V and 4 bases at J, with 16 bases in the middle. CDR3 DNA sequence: TGTGCCAGCAGTGCCCCGGGGGTAGGTGGCTATGGCTACACCTTC. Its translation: CASSAPGVGGYGYTF.

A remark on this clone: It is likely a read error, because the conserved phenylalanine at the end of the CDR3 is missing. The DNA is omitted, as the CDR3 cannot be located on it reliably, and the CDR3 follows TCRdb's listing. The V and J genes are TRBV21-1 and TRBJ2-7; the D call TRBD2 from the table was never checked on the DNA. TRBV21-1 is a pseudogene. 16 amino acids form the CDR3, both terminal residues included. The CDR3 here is CASSKSQTSGSYEQYL.

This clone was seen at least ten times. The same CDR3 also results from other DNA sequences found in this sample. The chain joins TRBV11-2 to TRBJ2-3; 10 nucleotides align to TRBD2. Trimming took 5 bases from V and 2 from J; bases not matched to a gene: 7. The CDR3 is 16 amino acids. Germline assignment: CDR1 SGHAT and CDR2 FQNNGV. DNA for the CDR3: TGTGCCAGCAGCGTTCTACTAGCGGGACACACAGATACGCAGTATTTT. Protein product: CASSVLLAGHTDTQYF.

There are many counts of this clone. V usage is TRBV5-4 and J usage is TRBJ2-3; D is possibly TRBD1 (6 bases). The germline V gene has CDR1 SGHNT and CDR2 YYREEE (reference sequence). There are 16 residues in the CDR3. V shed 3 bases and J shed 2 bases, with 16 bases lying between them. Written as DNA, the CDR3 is TGTGCCAGCAGCTCGCGGAAACAGGGAGTCACAGATACGCAGTATTTT. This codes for CASSSRKQGVTDTQYF.

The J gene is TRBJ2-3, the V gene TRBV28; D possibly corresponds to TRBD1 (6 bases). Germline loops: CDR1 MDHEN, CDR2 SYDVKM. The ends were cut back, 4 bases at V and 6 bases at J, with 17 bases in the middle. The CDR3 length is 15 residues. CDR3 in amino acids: CASSSRDTPADTQYF. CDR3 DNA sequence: TGTGCCAGCAGTTCCCGGGACACTCCGGCGGATACGCAGTATTTT.

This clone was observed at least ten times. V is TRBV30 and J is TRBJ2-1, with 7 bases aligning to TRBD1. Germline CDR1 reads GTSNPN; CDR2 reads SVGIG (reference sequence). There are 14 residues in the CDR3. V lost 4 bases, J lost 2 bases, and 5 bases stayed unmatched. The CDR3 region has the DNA TGTGCCTGGAATTCGGGACAGCCCTACAATGAGCAGTTCTTC. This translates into CAWNSGQPYNEQFF.

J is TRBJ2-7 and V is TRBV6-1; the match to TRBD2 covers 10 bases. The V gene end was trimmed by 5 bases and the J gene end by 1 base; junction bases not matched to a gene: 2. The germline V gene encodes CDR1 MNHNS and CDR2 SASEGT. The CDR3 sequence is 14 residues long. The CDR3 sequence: CASSTSGTSYEQYF. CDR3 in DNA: TGTGCCAGCAGTACTAGCGGGACTTCCTACGAGCAGTACTTC.

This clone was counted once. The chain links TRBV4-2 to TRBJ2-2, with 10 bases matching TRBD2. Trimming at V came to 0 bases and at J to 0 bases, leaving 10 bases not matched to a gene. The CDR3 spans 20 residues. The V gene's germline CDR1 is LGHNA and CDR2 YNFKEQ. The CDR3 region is CASSQDLVLAGMANTGELFF. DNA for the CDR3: TGTGCCAGCAGCCAAGATCTAGTACTAGCGGGGATGGCGAACACCGGGGAGCTGTTTTTT.

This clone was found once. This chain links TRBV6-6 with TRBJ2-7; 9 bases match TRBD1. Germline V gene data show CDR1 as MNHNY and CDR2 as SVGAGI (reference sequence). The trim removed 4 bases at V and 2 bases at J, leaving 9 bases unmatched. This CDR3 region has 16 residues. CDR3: CASSSSRDRATYEQYF. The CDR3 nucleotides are TGTGCCAGCAGTTCATCCCGGGACAGGGCCACCTACGAGCAGTACTTC.